What follows is one T cell receptor (beta chain) and its context. V lost 3 bases, J lost 6 bases, and 9 bases lay in between. The length of the CDR3 is 13 residues. CDR1 is LNHDA, CDR2 SQIVND, per germline (reference sequence). The investigators reverse transcribed all of the isolated RNA, so they sequenced expressed TCRB transcripts. Clones were sequenced by immunoSEQ multiplex PCR, and TCRdb holds only the in-frame ones, with some missing. The sample yields hundreds of thousands of clones, 9% to 10% seen once. These data come from a study of beta chain features in type 1 diabetes. Looking at the study overall: Patients and healthy donors were similar in age, gender and cell yields. Investigators examined under 140 million sorted cells across all samples.

The sequenced material came from naive CD4+ T cells from blood. The genes are TRBV19 and TRBJ1-5; D not resolved. This receptor was obtained from a woman between 18 and 29 years old in good health. CDR3 bases: TGTGCCAGTAGTATTAGGAGGACTCAGCCCCAGCATTTT. This codes for CASSIRRTQPQHF.